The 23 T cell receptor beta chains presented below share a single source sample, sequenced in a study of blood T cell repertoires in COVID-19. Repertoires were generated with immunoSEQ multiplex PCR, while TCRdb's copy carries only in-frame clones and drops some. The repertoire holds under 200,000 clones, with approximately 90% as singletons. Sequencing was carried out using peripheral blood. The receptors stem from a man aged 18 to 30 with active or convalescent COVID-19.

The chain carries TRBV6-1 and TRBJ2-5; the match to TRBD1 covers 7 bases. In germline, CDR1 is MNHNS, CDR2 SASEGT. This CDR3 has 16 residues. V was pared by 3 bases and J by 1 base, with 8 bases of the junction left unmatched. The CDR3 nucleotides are TGTGCCAGCAGTGACTTTCTGACAGGGCCCCAAGAGACCCAGTACTTC. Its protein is CASSDFLTGPQETQYF.

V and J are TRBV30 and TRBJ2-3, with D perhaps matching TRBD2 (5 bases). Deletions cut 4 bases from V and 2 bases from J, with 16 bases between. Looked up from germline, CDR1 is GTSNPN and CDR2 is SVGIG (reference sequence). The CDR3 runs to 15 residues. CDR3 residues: CAWNLGLADTDTQYF. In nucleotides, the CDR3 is TGTGCCTGGAATCTAGGGCTAGCAGACACAGATACGCAGTATTTT.

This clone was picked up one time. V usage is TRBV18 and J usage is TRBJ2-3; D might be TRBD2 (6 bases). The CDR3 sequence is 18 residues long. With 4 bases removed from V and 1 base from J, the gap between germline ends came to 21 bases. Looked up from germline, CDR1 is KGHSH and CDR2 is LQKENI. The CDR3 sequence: CASSQNSGTPGGTDTQYF. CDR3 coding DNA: TGTGCCAGCTCACAGAACTCCGGGACTCCTGGGGGCACAGATACGCAGTATTTT.

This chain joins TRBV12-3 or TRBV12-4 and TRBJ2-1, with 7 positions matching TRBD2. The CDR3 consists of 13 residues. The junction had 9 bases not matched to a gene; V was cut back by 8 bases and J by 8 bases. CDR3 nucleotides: TGTGCCAGCGAAGGCGGGAGCCGGTATGAGCAGTTCTTC. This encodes CASEGGSRYEQFF.

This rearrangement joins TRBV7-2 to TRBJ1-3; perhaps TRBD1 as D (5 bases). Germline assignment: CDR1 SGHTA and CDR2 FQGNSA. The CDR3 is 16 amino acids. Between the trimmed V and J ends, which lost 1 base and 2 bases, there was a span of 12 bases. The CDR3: CASSLDGGLTGNTIYF. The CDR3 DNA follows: TGTGCCAGCAGCTTAGACGGGGGACTAACTGGAAACACCATATATTTT.

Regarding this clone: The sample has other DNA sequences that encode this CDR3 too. CDR3: CASSLGGLSYNEQFF. As DNA, the CDR3 is TGCGCCAGCAGCTTGGGGGGACTATCCTACAATGAGCAGTTCTTC. The chain joins TRBV5-1 to TRBJ2-1, with TRBD2 identical over 7 bases. Trimming removed 0 bases from V and 1 base from J; junction bases left unmatched: 1. The CDR3 contains 15 residues. CDR1 SGHRS and CDR2 YFSETQ come from the germline V gene. Combining the CDR3 with reference TRBV5-1 and TRBJ2-1 gives the whole variable domain KAGVTQTPRYLIKTRGQQVTLSCSPISGHRSVSWYQQTPGQGLQFLFEYFSETQRNKGNFPGRFSGRQFSNSRSEMNVSTLELGDSALYLCASSLGGLSYNEQFFGPGTRLTVL.

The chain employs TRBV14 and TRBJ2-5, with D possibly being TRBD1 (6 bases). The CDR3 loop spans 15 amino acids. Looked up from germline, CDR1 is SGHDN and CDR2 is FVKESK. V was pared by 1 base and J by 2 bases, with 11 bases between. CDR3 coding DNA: TGTGCCAGCAGCCAAGTGCAGGGGCGGCAAGAGACCCAGTACTTC. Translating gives CASSQVQGRQETQYF.

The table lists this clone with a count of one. In nucleotides, the CDR3 is TGTGCCAGCAGCCAAGACGGCGGGACAGGGTTAGCTTTCTTT. Encoded protein: CASSQDGGTGLAFF. V gene TRBV14 combines with J gene TRBJ1-1; 9 bases line up with TRBD1. Germline CDR1 and CDR2: SGHDN and FVKESK. The CDR3 runs 14 residues. Trimming took 0 bases from V and 10 from J; bases not matched to a gene: 6.

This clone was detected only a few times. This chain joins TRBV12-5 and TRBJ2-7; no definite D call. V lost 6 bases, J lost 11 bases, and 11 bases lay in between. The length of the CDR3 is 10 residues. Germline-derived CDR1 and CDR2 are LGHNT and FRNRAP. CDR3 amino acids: CASGGLAEYF. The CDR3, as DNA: TGTGCTAGTGGGGGTTTGGCGGAGTACTTC.

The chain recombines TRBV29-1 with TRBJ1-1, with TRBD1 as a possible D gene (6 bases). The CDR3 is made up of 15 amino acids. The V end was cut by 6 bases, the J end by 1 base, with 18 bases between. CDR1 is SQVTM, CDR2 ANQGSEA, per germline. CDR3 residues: CSVGGPGTRNTEAFF. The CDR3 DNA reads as TGCAGCGTAGGGGGACCCGGGACAAGGAACACTGAAGCTTTCTTT.

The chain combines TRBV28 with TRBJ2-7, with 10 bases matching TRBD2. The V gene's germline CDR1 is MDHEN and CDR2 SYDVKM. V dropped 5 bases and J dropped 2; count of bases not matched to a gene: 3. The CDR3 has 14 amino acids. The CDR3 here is CASSPAGGAYEQYV. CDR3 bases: TGTGCCAGCAGTCCAGCGGGAGGGGCCTACGAGCAGTACGTC.

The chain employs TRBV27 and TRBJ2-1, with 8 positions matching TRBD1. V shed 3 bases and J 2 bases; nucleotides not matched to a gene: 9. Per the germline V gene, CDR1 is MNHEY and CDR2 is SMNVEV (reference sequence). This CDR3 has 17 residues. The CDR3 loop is CASSFVTGTGAYNEQFF. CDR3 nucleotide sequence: TGTGCCAGCAGTTTCGTCACCGGGACAGGCGCCTACAATGAGCAGTTCTTC.

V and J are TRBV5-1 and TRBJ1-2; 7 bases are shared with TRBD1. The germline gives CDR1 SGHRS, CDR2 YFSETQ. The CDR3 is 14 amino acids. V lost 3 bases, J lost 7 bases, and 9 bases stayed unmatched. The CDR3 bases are TGCGCCAGCAGCTCGGGGACAGATATGGTTGGCTACACCTTC. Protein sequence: CASSSGTDMVGYTF.

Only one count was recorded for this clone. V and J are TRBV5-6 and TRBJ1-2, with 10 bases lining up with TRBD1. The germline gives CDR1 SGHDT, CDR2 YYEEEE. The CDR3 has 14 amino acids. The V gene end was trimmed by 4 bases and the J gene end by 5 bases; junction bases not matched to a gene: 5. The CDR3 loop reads CASSRDRGVYGYTF. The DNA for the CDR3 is TGTGCCAGCAGCCGGGACAGGGGCGTGTATGGCTACACCTTC.

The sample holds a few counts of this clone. Written as DNA, the CDR3 is TGTGCCAGCAGCCTAGGGGGGGACTATGGCTACACCTTC. This sequence encodes CASSLGGDYGYTF. The chain is built from TRBV28 and TRBJ1-2, with D perhaps TRBD1 (6 bases). The CDR3 has 13 residues. Trimming removed 6 bases from V and 3 bases from J, with 11 bases in between. The germline V gene encodes CDR1 MDHEN and CDR2 SYDVKM.

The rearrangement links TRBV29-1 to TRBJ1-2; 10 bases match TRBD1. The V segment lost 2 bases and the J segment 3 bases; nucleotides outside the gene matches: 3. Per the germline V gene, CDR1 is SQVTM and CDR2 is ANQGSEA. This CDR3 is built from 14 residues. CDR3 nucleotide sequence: TGCAGCGTTGAACGACAGGGGGCAGACTATGGCTACACCTTC. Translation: CSVERQGADYGYTF.

In DNA, the CDR3 is TGCGCCAGCAGCCCAGACTTCAATCAGCCCCAGCATTTT. Its translation is CASSPDFNQPQHF. The rearrangement links TRBV4-3 to TRBJ1-5; D not resolved. The CDR3 is 13 residues long. V lost 4 bases, J lost 3 bases, and 7 bases lay in between. Germline-derived CDR1 and CDR2 are LGHNA and YSLEER.

For the CDR3, the DNA is TGCGCCAGCAGCTTAAGCGGGGGGAGCACAGATACGCAGTATTTT. Translating it yields CASSLSGGSTDTQYF. The chain links TRBV5-1 to TRBJ2-3; 9 nucleotides line up with TRBD2. CDR3 length equals 15 residues. From germline, CDR1 is SGHRS and CDR2 YFSETQ. After removal of 2 bases from V and 0 bases from J, the junction contained 1 base not matched to a gene.

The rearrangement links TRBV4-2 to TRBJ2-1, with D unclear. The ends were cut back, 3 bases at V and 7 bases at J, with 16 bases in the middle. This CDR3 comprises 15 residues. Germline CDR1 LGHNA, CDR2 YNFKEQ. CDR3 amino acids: CASSHSTSGRNEQFF. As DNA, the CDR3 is TGTGCCAGCAGCCACTCGACGTCAGGTCGGAATGAGCAGTTCTTC.

DNA for the CDR3: TGTGCCAGCTCACCACCCGCGACAGGGTCCAGAGGGGAGCTGTTTTTT. It is translated as CASSPPATGSRGELFF. The chain joins TRBV18 to TRBJ2-2; 7 positions agree with TRBD1. The CDR3 covers 16 residues. The germline V gene has CDR1 KGHSH and CDR2 LQKENI. Trimming took 0 bases from V and 8 from J; bases not matched to a gene: 9.

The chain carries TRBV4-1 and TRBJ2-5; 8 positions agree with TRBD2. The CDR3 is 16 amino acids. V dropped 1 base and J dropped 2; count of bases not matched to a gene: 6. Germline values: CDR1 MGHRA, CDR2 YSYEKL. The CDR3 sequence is CASSQVSAGGQETQYF. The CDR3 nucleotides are TGCGCCAGCAGCCAAGTGTCGGCGGGAGGACAAGAGACCCAGTACTTC.

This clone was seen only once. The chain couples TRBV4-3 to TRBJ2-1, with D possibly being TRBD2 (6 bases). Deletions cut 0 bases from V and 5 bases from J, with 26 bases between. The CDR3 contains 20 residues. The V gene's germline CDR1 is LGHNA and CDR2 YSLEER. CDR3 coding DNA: TGCGCCAGCAGCCAAGATTTGAATAGCGGCGCAGGGTTAACCAACAATGAGCAGTTCTTC. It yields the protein CASSQDLNSGAGLTNNEQFF.

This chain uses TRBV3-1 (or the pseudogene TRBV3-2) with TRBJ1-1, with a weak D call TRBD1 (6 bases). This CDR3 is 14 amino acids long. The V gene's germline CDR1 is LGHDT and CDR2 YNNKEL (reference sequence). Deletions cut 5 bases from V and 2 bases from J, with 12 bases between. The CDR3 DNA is TGTGCCAGCAGCTGGGGACACCTTAACACTGAAGCTTTCTTT. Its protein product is CASSWGHLNTEAFF.